The 32 T cell receptor beta chains in this list originate from one sample, sequenced in a study of shared clonotypes between healthy human individuals (TCRdb year 2020). Preparation of the library involved the immunoSEQ multiplex PCR assay. The clones in this table, taken by TCRdb from immuneACCESS, are in-frame only. Not every clone is retained; where verified, under half of the shortfall comes from an unresolved V gene, and the cause of the rest is unknown. The sample table lists fewer than 1 million clones, about 97% of them with a count of one. Clones ranked in the top ten supply less than 0.25% of the sample. CD8 naive samples were obtained by positive selection for CCR7 among CD45RO-negative cells, yielding a CD45RA+CCR7+ population from which TemRA cells were excluded. The sample consisted of naive CD8+ T cells sorted from blood. The cell subset or site label of this sample denotes: CD45RA+CCR7+. These receptors came from a man younger than 40 in good health.

The chain has TRBV14 and TRBJ2-7; no clear D. Trimming took 5 bases from V and 0 from J, leaving 5 bases between them. Germline CDR1 reads SGHDN; CDR2 reads FVKESK. This CDR3 has 12 amino acids. CDR3 region: CASSYLSYEQYF. For the CDR3, the DNA is TGTGCCAGCAGCTATCTCTCCTACGAGCAGTACTTC.

This clone was observed once. V gene TRBV7-9 combines with J gene TRBJ2-7; D uncertain. Trimming removed 3 bases from V and 4 bases from J, with 7 bases in between. The CDR3 has 12 residues. Germline V gives CDR1 SEHNR, CDR2 FQNEAQ (reference sequence). Here the CDR3 reads CASSFTMYEQYF. The CDR3 nucleotides are TGTGCCAGCAGCTTTACTATGTACGAGCAGTACTTC.

The chain links TRBV5-6 to TRBJ2-7, with 9 bases matching TRBD1. The CDR3 covers 15 residues. The ends lost 2 bases at V and 5 bases at J; junction bases unmatched: 8. CDR1 and CDR2 (germline): SGHDT, YYEEEE. The CDR3 sequence: CASSFHRTGADEQYF. CDR3 DNA: TGTGCCAGCAGCTTCCACCGGACAGGGGCCGACGAGCAGTACTTC. Based on the CDR3 plus reference TRBV5-6 and TRBJ2-7, the full variable domain is DAGVTQSPTHLIKTRGQQVTLRCSPKSGHDTVSWYQQALGQGPQFIFQYYEEEERQRGNFPDRFSGHQFPNYSSELNVNALLLGDSALYLCASSFHRTGADEQYFGPGTRLTVT.

This sequence joins TRBV6-5 and TRBJ1-3, with a tentative D call TRBD1 (5 bases). Trimming stripped 4 bases from V and 4 bases from J, with 17 bases between. The germline gives CDR1 MNHEY, CDR2 SVGAGI. This CDR3 contains 16 residues. This CDR3 reads CASSSYKGDSGNTIYF. The CDR3 coding sequence is TGTGCCAGCAGTTCCTACAAAGGGGATTCAGGAAACACCATATATTTT.

The chain carries TRBV9 and TRBJ2-1; TRBD2 matches at 8 bases. J was trimmed by 3 bases and V by 1 base; bases with no gene match: 3. The CDR3 totals 15 residues. Germline V lookup: CDR1 SGDLS, CDR2 YYNGEE. For the CDR3, the DNA is TGTGCCAGCAGCGTATACAGCGGGGGCTACAATGAGCAGTTCTTC. Amino acids: CASSVYSGGYNEQFF.

The genes are TRBV6-5 and TRBJ2-3; no definite D call. Deletions cut 3 bases from V and 5 bases from J, with 9 bases between. CDR1 MNHEY and CDR2 SVGAGI come from the germline V gene. The CDR3 is 13 amino acids. The CDR3 sequence: CASSYSVGDTQYF. The CDR3 region has the DNA TGTGCCAGCAGTTATTCGGTCGGAGATACGCAGTATTTT.

The V and J genes are TRBV2 and TRBJ2-7; D is possibly TRBD1 (5 bases). Trimming took off 7 bases at V and 0 bases at J, with 13 bases between the two ends. Germline V gene sequence: CDR1 SNHLY, CDR2 FYNNEI. This CDR3 region has 14 residues. Here the CDR3 DNA reads TGTGCCAGCAACCGACAGCCTGCCTCCTACGAGCAGTACTTC. Translating gives CASNRQPASYEQYF.

The genes are TRBV29-1 and TRBJ2-3; D unclear. V was trimmed by 4 bases and J by 4 bases, leaving 9 bases between them. Germline-derived CDR1 and CDR2 are SQVTM and ANQGSEA. This CDR3 has 12 residues. The CDR3 spells CSVVNSPDTQYF. The CDR3 bases are TGCAGCGTTGTAAATAGCCCAGATACGCAGTATTTT.

This clone has just one count. This chain joins TRBV2 and TRBJ2-3; TRBD2 matches at 16 bases. This CDR3 comprises 19 residues. Germline CDR1 SNHLY, CDR2 FYNNEI. V lost 0 bases and J lost 1; bases outside the gene matches: 4. The CDR3 coding sequence is TGTGCCAGCAGTGAAGCGGGGGGGACTAGCGGGAGGGGCACAGATACGCAGTATTTT. This sequence encodes CASSEAGGTSGRGTDTQYF.

This clone was recorded only once. V is TRBV29-1 and J is TRBJ2-6; D is unresolved. The germline gives CDR1 SQVTM, CDR2 ANQGSEA. CDR3 length equals 15 residues. V dropped 0 bases and J dropped 0 bases, with 6 bases sitting between them. CDR3 DNA sequence: TGCAGCGTTGAAGATCAGCTCTCTGGGGCCAACGTCCTGACTTTC. Translation: CSVEDQLSGANVLTF.

The CDR3 coding sequence is TGTGCCAGCAGCAAAACCCCGGCGGGGAAGGGTCAGCCCCAGCATTTT. Protein sequence: CASSKTPAGKGQPQHF. The gene calls are TRBV21-1 and TRBJ1-5. TRBV21-1 is deemed a pseudogene. CDR3 length equals 16 residues.

This clone was observed a single time. The chain employs TRBV29-1 and TRBJ2-2, with TRBD1 matching over 7 bases. The CDR3 contains 13 residues. The junction had 4 bases not matched to a gene; V was cut back by 7 bases and J by 2 bases. Germline V lookup: CDR1 SQVTM, CDR2 ANQGSEA. The CDR3 sequence is CSAHRGNTGELFF. The CDR3 DNA reads TGCAGCGCACACAGGGGAAACACCGGGGAGCTGTTTTTT.

V gene TRBV13 combines with J gene TRBJ2-1, with 9 bases matching TRBD2. The junction had 7 bases not matched to a gene; V was cut back by 5 bases and J by 5 bases. The CDR3 loop spans 15 amino acids. From germline, CDR1 is PRHDT and CDR2 FYEKMQ (reference sequence). DNA of the CDR3: TGTGCCAGCAGCCCCGGGACTAGCAGACACAATGAGCAGTTCTTC. It yields the protein CASSPGTSRHNEQFF.

The V gene is TRBV7-3, the J gene TRBJ2-2, with TRBD2 matching 8 bases. This CDR3 spans 17 amino acids. Unmatched junction bases numbered 6, after V lost 3 bases and J lost 0 bases. Germline CDR1 SGHTA, CDR2 FQGTGA. CDR3 coding DNA: TGTGCCAGCAGCTTGCCCACTAGCGGACCGAACACCGGGGAGCTGTTTTTT. It is translated as CASSLPTSGPNTGELFF.

The genes are TRBV11-1 and TRBJ2-1, with 11 bases fitting TRBD2. The CDR3 is made up of 16 amino acids. CDR1 is SGHAT and CDR2 is FQDESV in the germline V gene (reference sequence). The J segment lost 5 bases and the V segment lost 5 bases, leaving 8 bases of the junction unmatched. The CDR3 nucleotides read TGTGCCAGCAGCGTTACCGGGACTAGCGGAAACAATGAGCAGTTCTTC. Its protein is CASSVTGTSGNNEQFF. Together with reference TRBV11-1 and TRBJ2-1, the CDR3 gives the full variable domain: EAEVAQSPRYKITEKSQAVAFWCDPISGHATLYWYRQILGQGPELLVQFQDESVVDDSQLPKDRFSAERLKGVDSTLKIQPAELGDSAMYLCASSVTGTSGNNEQFFGPGTRLTVL.

The genes are TRBV5-1 and TRBJ1-4, with 11 bases aligning to TRBD1. Per germline, CDR1 SGHRS and CDR2 YFSETQ. V gave up 4 bases and J gave up 4 bases; unmatched junction bases: 9. The CDR3 is 17 amino acids. Here the CDR3 reads CASSPVGQGADNEKLFF. CDR3 nucleotide sequence: TGCGCCAGCAGCCCCGTTGGACAGGGGGCAGATAATGAAAAACTGTTTTTT.

This chain connects TRBV11-2 to TRBJ2-3; 14 bases are a match to TRBD2. Germline lookup yields CDR1 SGHAT and CDR2 FQNNGV. The CDR3 sequence is 18 residues long. J was trimmed by 2 bases and V by 3 bases; bases with no gene match: 7. CDR3 region: CASSLAGTSGRITDTQYF. The CDR3 coding sequence is TGTGCCAGCAGCTTGGCCGGGACTAGCGGGAGAATCACAGATACGCAGTATTTT.

V and J are TRBV4-1 and TRBJ2-1, with 10 bases fitting TRBD2. V was clipped by 4 bases and J by 7 bases; unmatched bases: 13. This CDR3 has 17 amino acids. Germline CDR1 and CDR2: MGHRA and YSYEKL. CDR3 loop: CASSPISLAGGLNEQFF. The CDR3 DNA follows: TGCGCCAGCAGCCCTATATCATTAGCGGGAGGATTGAATGAGCAGTTCTTC.

The chain links TRBV6-5 to TRBJ1-2, with D unresolved. The ends were cut back, 4 bases at V and 2 bases at J, with 8 bases in the middle. CDR1 and CDR2 (germline): MNHEY, SVGAGI. The CDR3 loop spans 13 amino acids. As DNA, the CDR3 is TGTGCCAGCAGTTCTACACGAAACTATGGCTACACCTTC. As protein: CASSSTRNYGYTF.

The rearrangement uses TRBV13 and TRBJ2-2, with TRBD2 matching over 12 bases. Trimming cost V 8 bases and J 5 bases; bases outside gene matches: 6. This CDR3 contains 15 residues. Germline V gene lookup returns CDR1 PRHDT and CDR2 FYEKMQ (reference sequence). CDR3 amino acids: CASGLAGLGTGELFF. The CDR3 DNA follows: TGTGCCAGCGGACTAGCGGGACTTGGGACCGGGGAGCTGTTTTTT.

As regards this clone: Other DNA sequences in the same sample also yield this CDR3. This sequence joins TRBV13 and TRBJ2-2; a weak D match, TRBD2 (6 bases). Per germline, CDR1 PRHDT and CDR2 FYEKMQ (reference sequence). With 5 bases removed from V and 2 bases from J, the gap between germline ends came to 9 bases. CDR3 length: 14 residues. The CDR3 reads CASSPGGNTGELFF. CDR3 nucleotides: TGTGCCAGCAGCCCCGGGGGAAACACCGGGGAGCTGTTTTTT. Based on the CDR3 plus reference TRBV13 and TRBJ2-2, the full variable domain is AAGVIQSPRHLIKEKRETATLKCYPIPRHDTVYWYQQGPGQDPQFLISFYEKMQSDKGSIPDRFSAQQFSDYHSELNMSSLELGDSALYFCASSPGGNTGELFFGEGSRLTVL.

CDR3 in amino acids: CASSLTGHGYTF. The CDR3 DNA reads as TGTGCCAGCAGTTTAACAGGGCATGGCTACACCTTC. This chain uses TRBV27 with TRBJ1-2, with a tentative D call TRBD1 (6 bases). The V and J ends lost 2 bases and 6 bases respectively, with 7 bases between them. CDR3 size: 12 residues. Germline V lookup: CDR1 MNHEY, CDR2 SMNVEV (reference sequence).

J is TRBJ2-1 and V is TRBV7-9, with D perhaps TRBD2 (5 bases). Trimming left V 5 bases short and J 0 bases short, with 17 bases between. The CDR3 sequence is 17 residues long. Per germline, CDR1 SEHNR and CDR2 FQNEAQ (reference sequence). The CDR3 here is CASSDLGWESSYNEQFF. DNA of the CDR3: TGTGCCAGCAGCGACTTAGGTTGGGAGAGCTCCTACAATGAGCAGTTCTTC.

The J gene is TRBJ2-1, the V gene TRBV13; no definite D call. The V and J ends lost 0 bases and 7 bases respectively, with 10 bases between them. This CDR3 is built from 14 residues. Germline V CDR1 and CDR2: PRHDT, FYEKMQ (reference sequence). CDR3 protein: CASSLGHGWNEQFF. Here the CDR3 DNA reads TGTGCCAGCAGCTTAGGCCACGGCTGGAATGAGCAGTTCTTC.

V usage is TRBV5-1 and J usage is TRBJ1-5; D call uncertain. Looked up from germline, CDR1 is SGHRS and CDR2 is YFSETQ. This CDR3 is 14 amino acids long. V dropped 4 bases and J dropped 0 bases, with 8 bases sitting between them. CDR3 residues: CASSPSDSNQPQHF. The CDR3 DNA sequence: TGCGCCAGCAGCCCCAGTGATAGCAATCAGCCCCAGCATTTT.

The CDR3 DNA sequence: TGTGCCAGCAGTTCTCTCCCGACAGGGGAAGAGACCCAGTACTTC. Residues: CASSSLPTGEETQYF. The rearrangement links TRBV28 to TRBJ2-5; 8 bases agree with TRBD1. Germline CDR1 is MDHEN and CDR2 is SYDVKM. The V and J ends lost 4 bases and 3 bases, in that order; junction bases with no gene match: 7. The CDR3 consists of 15 residues.

The chain is built from TRBV14 and TRBJ2-1; 10 nucleotides line up with TRBD2. The CDR3 totals 16 residues. Unmatched junction bases numbered 10, after V lost 3 bases and J lost 8 bases. Germline V lookup: CDR1 SGHDN, CDR2 FVKESK. The chain's CDR3 is CASSHLTLAGRHEQFF. In nucleotides, the CDR3 is TGTGCCAGCAGCCACCTAACACTAGCGGGGAGGCATGAGCAGTTCTTC.

The chain employs TRBV27 and TRBJ1-2; TRBD1 is a possible D gene (6 bases). V was clipped by 6 bases and J by 8 bases, with 19 bases between them. Germline values: CDR1 MNHEY, CDR2 SMNVEV (reference sequence). The CDR3 sequence is 14 residues long. CDR3 protein: CASSTGGGGRGYTF. CDR3 nucleotide sequence: TGTGCCAGCAGCACCGGCGGAGGGGGTCGGGGCTACACCTTC.

The CDR3 DNA reads as TGCGCCAGCAGCTTGGGCTCGAAAAGTGCTGAAGCTTTCTTT. Amino acids: CASSLGSKSAEAFF. The rearrangement joins TRBV5-1 to TRBJ1-1, with D unclear. V was clipped by 0 bases and J by 6 bases, with 12 bases between them. Germline CDR1 and CDR2: SGHRS and YFSETQ. The CDR3 sequence is 14 residues long.

V usage is TRBV7-9 and J usage is TRBJ2-1; possible D gene TRBD1, 6 bases. Trimming took off 4 bases at V and 7 bases at J, with 20 bases between the two ends. CDR3 length: 16 amino acids. Germline values: CDR1 SEHNR, CDR2 FQNEAQ (reference sequence). The chain's CDR3 is CASSYLLTGLENEQFF. CDR3 sequence (DNA): TGTGCCAGCAGCTATCTACTAACAGGGCTGGAGAATGAGCAGTTCTTC.

The V gene is TRBV6-6, the J gene TRBJ2-7; 7 nucleotides align to TRBD2. The CDR3 is made up of 16 amino acids. The trim removed 2 bases at V and 0 bases at J, leaving 7 bases unmatched. Germline-derived CDR1 and CDR2 are MNHNY and SVGAGI (reference sequence). The CDR3 sequence: CASSYLGGVSSYEQYF. CDR3 coding DNA: TGTGCCAGCAGTTACCTGGGAGGGGTTAGCTCCTACGAGCAGTACTTC.

About this clone: Compared with germline, one end of the junction differs, possibly owing to a read error. The gene calls are TRBV7-8 and TRBJ2-1, with a possible D match to TRBD2 (5 bases). The germline V gene encodes CDR1 SGHVS and CDR2 FQNEAQ. There are 15 residues in the CDR3. Here the CDR3 DNA reads TGTGCCAGCAGCCCTACTAGGATGGGATACAATAAGCAGTTCTTC. This sequence encodes CASSPTRMGYNKQFF.